The 16 T cell receptor beta chains reported below all come from one sample, sequenced in a study of control samples from healthy donors and cancer patients. Profiled with immunoSEQ multiplex PCR; TCRdb holds only in-frame clones, not every one. The table shows 100,000 to 150,000 clones, with approximately 84% occurring only once. Sequenced sample: blood. The receptors here all came from a young man in good health.

This sequence joins TRBV29-1 and TRBJ2-7; 10 nucleotides align to TRBD2. Germline loops: CDR1 SQVTM, CDR2 ANQGSEA. The CDR3 contains 13 residues. Losses at the gene ends were 6 bases for V and 4 bases for J; bases not matched to a gene: 6. This CDR3 reads CSVGLAGVYEQYF. CDR3 in DNA: TGCAGCGTAGGCCTAGCGGGAGTGTACGAGCAGTACTTC.

The chain carries TRBV28 and TRBJ1-2; 7 bases map to TRBD1. Losses at the gene ends were 4 bases for V and 4 bases for J; bases not matched to a gene: 3. This CDR3 spans 13 amino acids. Germline V gene data show CDR1 as MDHEN and CDR2 as SYDVKM. CDR3 loop: CASSWDRFYGYTF. The CDR3 bases are TGTGCCAGCAGTTGGGACAGATTCTATGGCTACACCTTC.

The chain carries TRBV12-3 or TRBV12-4 and TRBJ1-1; D is undetermined. The CDR3 consists of 12 residues. Trimming cost V 1 base and J 10 bases, with 10 bases left between them. The CDR3 DNA sequence: TGTGCCAGCAGTTTAGAGAAGCCCCCAGCTTTCTTT. This translates into CASSLEKPPAFF.

On this clone: Germline is not matched at one junction end, which may reflect a read error. The chain couples TRBV5-1 to TRBJ2-7, with TRBD2 identical over 7 bases. CDR3 length: 15 amino acids. Per germline, CDR1 SGHRS and CDR2 YFSETQ. The CDR3 sequence: CATSSVGGSVGEQYF. The CDR3 DNA is TGCGCCACCAGCAGCGTTGGCGGGAGTGTTGGTGAGCAGTACTTC.

The J gene is TRBJ2-1, the V gene TRBV24-1; 13 bases map to TRBD2. Trimming cost V 5 bases and J 9 bases; bases outside gene matches: 9. The CDR3 spans 16 residues. Germline values: CDR1 KGHDR, CDR2 SFDVKD. The CDR3 loop reads CATSGPGTSGNFEQFF. In DNA form, the CDR3 reads TGTGCCACCAGTGGCCCCGGGACTAGCGGGAATTTTGAGCAGTTCTTC.

The chain employs TRBV18 and TRBJ1-2, with 7 nucleotides matching TRBD1. This CDR3 is 15 amino acids long. J was trimmed by 5 bases and V by 2 bases; bases with no gene match: 8. Germline V CDR1 and CDR2: KGHSH, LQKENI. The CDR3 spells CASSPGTDSSYGYTF. The CDR3 nucleotides are TGTGCCAGCTCACCAGGGACAGATTCATCGTATGGCTACACCTTC.

The J gene is TRBJ1-4, the V gene TRBV5-1; D gene uncertain. Trimming stripped 0 bases from V and 4 bases from J, with 13 bases between. The CDR3 sequence is 16 residues long. Germline assignment: CDR1 SGHRS and CDR2 YFSETQ. The CDR3 sequence: CASSLVGPRYNEKLFF. For the CDR3, the DNA is TGCGCCAGCAGCTTGGTTGGGCCCAGGTATAATGAAAAACTGTTTTTT. Supplemented by reference TRBV5-1 and TRBJ1-4, the full variable domain reads KAGVTQTPRYLIKTRGQQVTLSCSPISGHRSVSWYQQTPGQGLQFLFEYFSETQRNKGNFPGRFSGRQFSNSRSEMNVSTLELGDSALYLCASSLVGPRYNEKLFFGSGTQLSVL.

The V call is TRBV5-1, the J call TRBJ2-3; weak D call: TRBD2 (5 bases). Trimming removed 2 bases at V and 7 bases at J, with 14 bases between. The germline V gene has CDR1 SGHRS and CDR2 YFSETQ. The CDR3 spans 14 residues. CDR3: CASSFGVGWNTQYF. The CDR3 DNA follows: TGCGCCAGCAGCTTCGGGGTGGGTTGGAATACGCAGTATTTT.

J is TRBJ2-3 and V is TRBV18; TRBD1 might be the D (6 bases). Germline assignment: CDR1 KGHSH and CDR2 LQKENI. This CDR3 comprises 15 residues. The germline V and J ends were trimmed by 3 bases and 2 bases, with 12 bases remaining between them. The CDR3 nucleotides read TGTGCCAGCTCACCTCGGACAGTCGACACAGATACGCAGTATTTT. This translates into CASSPRTVDTDTQYF.

The V gene is TRBV28, the J gene TRBJ1-4, with 7 positions matching TRBD1. CDR1 is MDHEN and CDR2 is SYDVKM in the germline V gene. The V segment lost 5 bases and the J segment 7 bases; nucleotides outside the gene matches: 4. The CDR3 extends over 13 amino acids. The CDR3 region is CASSGQVPEKLFF. The CDR3 bases are TGTGCCAGCAGTGGACAGGTCCCTGAAAAACTGTTTTTT. The full variable domain, in which reference TRBV28 and TRBJ1-4 provide the parts outside the CDR3, is DVKVTQSSRYLVKRTGEKVFLECVQDMDHENMFWYRQDPGLGLRLIYFSYDVKMKEKGDIPEGYSVSREKKERFSLILESASTNQTSMYLCASSGQVPEKLFFGSGTQLSVL.

This chain uses TRBV14 with TRBJ1-1; D is ambiguous. CDR3 length: 16 residues. The V gene's germline CDR1 is SGHDN and CDR2 FVKESK. V dropped 0 bases and J dropped 0 bases, with 11 bases sitting between them. In nucleotides, the CDR3 is TGTGCCAGCAGCCAAGAGGGATGGCGGCTGAACACTGAAGCTTTCTTT. Its protein is CASSQEGWRLNTEAFF.

This clone appeared a single time. The chain uses TRBV5-4 and TRBJ1-4, with TRBD1 matching over 7 bases. The germline V gene encodes CDR1 SGHNT and CDR2 YYREEE (reference sequence). The CDR3 runs 14 residues. J lost 6 bases, V lost 6 bases, and 8 bases had no gene match. The chain's CDR3 is CASTTTGTDEKLFF. DNA for the CDR3: TGTGCCAGCACGACCACCGGGACAGATGAAAAACTGTTTTTT. The complete variable domain, with remaining parts taken from reference TRBV5-4 and TRBJ1-4, reads ETGVTQSPTHLIKTRGQQVTLRCSSQSGHNTVSWYQQALGQGPQFIFQYYREEENGRGNFPPRFSGLQFPNYSSELNVNALELDDSALYLCASTTTGTDEKLFFGSGTQLSVL.

This clone was observed a single time. The rearrangement uses TRBV15 and TRBJ1-6; D is uncertain. CDR1 and CDR2 (germline): LNHNV, YYDKDF (reference sequence). The CDR3 contains 15 residues. V lost 0 bases, J lost 8 bases, and 11 bases lay in between. The CDR3 sequence is CATSRDLTRDSPLHF. In DNA, the CDR3 is TGTGCCACCAGCAGAGATCTAACGAGGGATTCACCCCTCCACTTT.

V gene TRBV28 combines with J gene TRBJ1-5, with 7 bases fitting TRBD1. The length of the CDR3 is 12 residues. In germline, CDR1 is MDHEN, CDR2 SYDVKM. Trimming took 10 bases from V and 4 from J; bases not matched to a gene: 4. The chain's CDR3 is CATQGENQPQHF. The CDR3 DNA follows: TGTGCCACGCAGGGGGAGAATCAGCCCCAGCATTTT.

This clone was detected a few times. The chain couples TRBV10-3 to TRBJ1-4; D possibly corresponds to TRBD1 (6 bases). The CDR3 is made up of 16 amino acids. Trimming pared 6 bases from V and 0 bases from J, leaving 14 bases between. Germline V CDR1 and CDR2: ENHRY, SYGVKD. CDR3 region: CAISRQESATNEKLFF. CDR3 in DNA: TGTGCCATCAGCCGACAGGAGAGTGCAACTAATGAAAAACTGTTTTTT.

In this sample, this clone turned up a few times. This sequence joins TRBV6-1 and TRBJ1-2, with unresolved D. CDR1 is MNHNS, CDR2 SASEGT, per germline. CDR3 length equals 13 residues. The ends were cut back, 2 bases at V and 2 bases at J, with 6 bases in the middle. The CDR3: CASSEKENYGYTF. CDR3 bases: TGTGCCAGCAGTGAAAAAGAAAACTATGGCTACACCTTC.